One sample yielded the 20 T cell receptor beta chains listed below, sequenced in a study of T cell repertoires in ileal Crohn's disease. Time point given: inflamed ileum from the surgical specimen. Repertoires were generated with immunoSEQ multiplex PCR, while TCRdb's copy carries only in-frame clones and drops some. The data show fewer than 3,000 clones, roughly 77% seen once. Sequenced material: ileal tissue. These receptors were obtained from an adult with Crohn's disease.

The V and J genes are TRBV29-1 and TRBJ1-2, with 9 bases that match TRBD1. Germline V lookup: CDR1 SQVTM, CDR2 ANQGSEA. The CDR3 consists of 14 residues. The V gene end was trimmed by 3 bases and the J gene end by 5 bases; junction bases not matched to a gene: 7. The DNA of the CDR3 is TGCAGCGTTGATAGGGGACAGGGAAGGTATGGCTACACCTTC. Amino acids: CSVDRGQGRYGYTF. The entire variable domain, with the rest obtained from reference TRBV29-1 and TRBJ1-2, is as follows: SAVISQKPSRDICQRGTSLTIQCQVDSQVTMMFWYRQQPGQSLTLIATANQGSEATYESGFVIDKFPISRPNLTFSTLTVSNMSPEDSSIYLCSVDRGQGRYGYTFGSGTRLTVV.

The V gene is TRBV27, the J gene TRBJ2-5, with TRBD1 matching 7 bases. This CDR3 region has 15 residues. Germline V CDR1 and CDR2: MNHEY, SMNVEV (reference sequence). V shed 6 bases and J 2 bases; nucleotides not matched to a gene: 9. CDR3 sequence reads: CASRTWDSAQETQYF. CDR3 in DNA: TGTGCCAGCAGAACCTGGGACAGCGCGCAAGAGACCCAGTACTTC.

Here the CDR3 reads CASSIAGGTEAFF. In DNA form, the CDR3 reads TGTGCCAGTAGTATAGCGGGAGGCACTGAAGCTTTCTTT. The rearrangement joins TRBV19 to TRBJ1-1; D uncertain. V gave up 1 base and J gave up 4 bases, with 7 bases separating them. The germline gives CDR1 LNHDA, CDR2 SQIVND (reference sequence). The CDR3 extends over 13 amino acids.

The CDR3, as DNA: TGTGCCAGCAGCCCCGATCGGGGCGGGGGGGAGCTGTTTTTT. The encoded protein is CASSPDRGGGELFF. This chain joins TRBV7-2 and TRBJ2-2; D is perhaps TRBD1 or TRBD2 (5 bases each). With 5 bases removed from V and 8 bases from J, the gap between germline ends came to 15 bases. The germline gives CDR1 SGHTA, CDR2 FQGNSA. The CDR3 covers 14 residues.

The chain has TRBV11-2 and TRBJ1-3; D is undetermined. Germline V gene lookup returns CDR1 SGHAT and CDR2 FQNNGV. Trimming removed 5 bases from V and 2 bases from J, with 10 bases in between. The CDR3 runs 14 residues. CDR3 amino acids: CASSRSWAGNTIYF. The CDR3 DNA follows: TGTGCCAGCAGCAGATCGTGGGCTGGAAACACCATATATTTT.

V is TRBV7-2 and J is TRBJ2-7; TRBD2 matches 12 bases. J gave up 6 bases and V 1 base, and 4 bases lay outside the gene matches. Germline V lookup: CDR1 SGHTA, CDR2 FQGNSA. The CDR3 runs to 15 residues. CDR3 in DNA: TGTGCCAGCAGCTTAGGACTAGCGGGAGCCTCCGAGCAGTACTTC. Residues: CASSLGLAGASEQYF.

The chain carries TRBV19 and TRBJ2-3; D possibly corresponds to TRBD2 (7 bases). The CDR3 is 14 residues long. Trimming removed 7 bases from V and 4 bases from J, with 15 bases in between. Germline lookup yields CDR1 LNHDA and CDR2 SQIVND (reference sequence). CDR3: CASKVRGGPDTQYF. The DNA of the CDR3 is TGTGCCAGTAAAGTCAGGGGAGGGCCAGATACGCAGTATTTT.

CDR3 DNA: TGTGCCAGCAGTGAAGCGATAGGGGGCGCAGATACGCAGTATTTT. Translation: CASSEAIGGADTQYF. The chain uses TRBV6-1 and TRBJ2-3, with 7 bases aligning to TRBD1. Germline V gene lookup returns CDR1 MNHNS and CDR2 SASEGT. Trimming at V came to 0 bases and at J to 4 bases, leaving 4 bases not matched to a gene. The CDR3 has 15 residues.

Note on this clone: This CDR3 is also generated by other DNA sequences in the sample. CDR3 nucleotides: TGTGCCAGCAGCGTAGGACGGAGCTCCTACAATGAGCAGTTCTTC. This gives the protein CASSVGRSSYNEQFF. The V call is TRBV9, the J call TRBJ2-1; D remains unclear. V dropped 0 bases and J dropped 0 bases, with 7 bases sitting between them. CDR3 length: 15 amino acids. Germline V gene lookup returns CDR1 SGDLS and CDR2 YYNGEE.

The chain carries TRBV7-2 and TRBJ1-1; tentative D call: TRBD1 (6 bases). V shed 5 bases and J shed 3 bases, with 19 bases lying between them. This CDR3 has 16 residues. The germline V gene has CDR1 SGHTA and CDR2 FQGNSA. CDR3 sequence: CASSGDVDRLDTEAFF. As DNA, the CDR3 is TGTGCCAGCAGCGGGGACGTTGACAGGTTAGACACTGAAGCTTTCTTT.

This clone was seen only a few times. The V gene is TRBV4-3, the J gene TRBJ2-1, with D unclear. The V end was cut by 3 bases, the J end by 7 bases, with 7 bases between. The germline gives CDR1 LGHNA, CDR2 YSLEER. The CDR3 extends over 12 amino acids. CDR3 DNA: TGCGCCAGCAGCCAGGGCTTGAATGAGCAGTTCTTC. Protein sequence: CASSQGLNEQFF.

This rearrangement joins TRBV18 to TRBJ1-4, with 7 positions matching TRBD1. The germline CDR1 and CDR2 sequences are KGHSH and LQKENI. This CDR3 spans 13 amino acids. V was pared by 6 bases and J by 8 bases, with 6 bases of the junction left unmatched. The CDR3 loop is CASSQGVREKLFF. The DNA of the CDR3 is TGTGCCAGCTCCCAGGGGGTGAGAGAAAAACTGTTTTTT.

The chain links TRBV10-1 to TRBJ2-1; 14 nucleotides match TRBD2. J gave up 4 bases and V 3 bases, and 5 bases lay outside the gene matches. The CDR3 covers 17 residues. CDR1 is WNHNN and CDR2 is SYGVQD in the germline V gene (reference sequence). The DNA of the CDR3 is TGCGCCAGCAGTGATTGGGGACTAGCGGGGGTTTACAATGAGCAGTTCTTC. Its translation: CASSDWGLAGVYNEQFF.

The chain links TRBV7-3 to TRBJ1-5; 7 positions match TRBD1. The CDR3 is 15 residues long. Trimming at V came to 5 bases and at J to 2 bases, leaving 6 bases not matched to a gene. Germline V gene data show CDR1 as SGHTA and CDR2 as FQGTGA. Here the CDR3 reads CASSLGQFGNQPQHF. The CDR3 bases are TGTGCCAGCAGCCTGGGACAGTTCGGCAATCAGCCCCAGCATTTT.

V usage is TRBV5-1 and J usage is TRBJ2-3; 8 nucleotides line up with TRBD2. J gave up 3 bases and V 0 bases, and 9 bases lay outside the gene matches. Germline assignment: CDR1 SGHRS and CDR2 YFSETQ. This CDR3 is 17 amino acids long. The chain's CDR3 is CASSLGELAVLTDTQYF. The CDR3 region has the DNA TGCGCCAGCAGCTTGGGAGAACTAGCGGTACTTACAGATACGCAGTATTTT.

The chain combines TRBV19 with TRBJ1-5; no clear D. Trimming removed 5 bases at V and 3 bases at J, with 11 bases between. Per the germline V gene, CDR1 is LNHDA and CDR2 is SQIVND (reference sequence). The CDR3 contains 14 residues. CDR3 nucleotide sequence: TGTGCCAGTAGTGGGTGGCTTGACAATCAGCCCCAGCATTTT. Its protein is CASSGWLDNQPQHF.

V gene TRBV15 combines with J gene TRBJ1-1; D not resolved. Trimming removed 0 bases at V and 7 bases at J, with 3 bases between. The CDR3 sequence is 11 residues long. Germline assignment: CDR1 LNHNV and CDR2 YYDKDF (reference sequence). The CDR3 loop is CATSREVEAFF. CDR3 in DNA: TGTGCCACCAGCAGAGAAGTTGAAGCTTTCTTT.

The chain has TRBV7-9 and TRBJ1-1; D is ambiguous. Germline V gives CDR1 SEHNR, CDR2 FQNEAQ (reference sequence). This CDR3 has 13 amino acids. The V end was cut by 7 bases, the J end by 0 bases, with 9 bases between. The CDR3 DNA reads TGTGCCAGCAAGGCCAGCATGAACACTGAAGCTTTCTTT. Amino acids: CASKASMNTEAFF.

The chain links TRBV27 to TRBJ1-1; possibly TRBD1 for D (5 bases). The CDR3 runs to 11 residues. Germline V lookup: CDR1 MNHEY, CDR2 SMNVEV (reference sequence). Trimming pared 3 bases from V and 9 bases from J, leaving 8 bases between. CDR3 sequence: CASSLGQKAFF. CDR3 coding DNA: TGTGCCAGCAGTTTGGGGCAGAAAGCTTTCTTT.

The genes are TRBV7-9 and TRBJ1-4; no definite D call. Trimming pared 5 bases from V and 0 bases from J, leaving 10 bases between. The CDR3 sequence is 15 residues long. Germline CDR1 and CDR2: SEHNR and FQNEAQ (reference sequence). The CDR3 spells CASSPWSATNEKLFF. In DNA form, the CDR3 reads TGTGCCAGCAGCCCATGGTCCGCAACTAATGAAAAACTGTTTTTT.